This T cell receptor (beta chain) originates from a study of blood T cell repertoires in COVID-19 (dated by TCRdb to 2018 to 2021). Broadly, across the study: Samples from collaborators originated in the United States, Italy and Spain and spanned both the acute and convalescent phases of COVID-19. The material from the prospective study consisted of cDNA or gDNA derived from T cells, B-cell-depleted T cells, or PBMCs. Subjects who had been exposed to COVID-19, were actively infected with it, or had recovered from it provided the deeply sampled blood TCRbeta repertoires that made up the dataset. The repertoires were released in a freely available public database meant as a resource for research on the immune response to SARS-CoV-2. The samples were drawn from two sources: the first 160 participants of the ongoing ImmuneRACE study, and 950 to 1,500 subjects contributed by 6 global collaborators. Sample metadata almost always included a de-identified subject ID, COVID-19 status, age in years and sex. Where HLA class I and class II types were available, the types were taken from metadata supplied by the sample provider, not from assay-based typing.

Measured from the cysteine to the phenylalanine, the CDR3 is 16 residues long. This entry keeps only the CDR3 DNA: 48 bases, framed from base 1. As for this clone: It lacks a known antigen. Base qualities were left out, and no much larger clone turns up one base away.

Each collaborating institution followed its own protocols to collect whole blood in K2EDTA tubes. For TCRbeta analysis, collaborators shipped samples in one of three forms: frozen whole blood, isolated PBMCs, or DNA extracted from either of those sample types. On the study overall, not on this receptor specifically: The amount of clinical and demographic metadata varied by source and participant and was provided uncurated.

TCRbeta CDR3 regions were amplified from genomic DNA using the immunoSEQ Assay, a bias-controlled multiplex PCR. The published analysis was carried out like this. Nucleated cell counts per sample were estimated from amplification of reference gene primers within the assay. To quantify the absolute abundance of each unique TCRbeta CDR3 rearrangement, sequence reads were collapsed and filtered. For each sample, productive Simpson clonality was calculated as the square root of Simpson's diversity index over productive rearrangements. The clones in this table, taken by TCRdb from immuneACCESS, are in-frame only. Not every clone is retained; where verified, under half of the shortfall comes from an unresolved V gene, and the cause of the rest is unknown. That table gives V, J and clone size, and the DNA gave D and trimming. The sample yields 84,000 or so clones; 85% to 95% were counted once. The ten largest clonotypes hold approximately 6% of the sample.

The source is a woman aged 60-75 years with active COVID-19. The chain is encoded by TRBV12-1 joined to TRBJ2-3; the table calls TRBD2, which could not be checked here. TRBV12-1 is a listed pseudogene. The specimen was peripheral blood. CDR3 sequence: CASSYLLAGSTDTQYF. The nucleotides read TGTGCCAGCAGTTATCTACTAGCGGGTAGCACAGATACGCAGTATTTT.